This TCR beta chain derives from a study of blood T cells in healthy people across ages. All donors came from Russia, were Caucasian and healthy, and spanned ages about 6 to 95. Drawing of peripheral blood yielded 7.5 to 10 milliliters from each donor. Next came a second PCR, run for roughly 6 to 11 cycles, which used a sample-barcoded 5' primer along with a J-beta primer mix. The template-switch adaptor was a 5' adaptor with 12 random nucleotides. It tagged each cDNA molecule. Per sample, CDR3-containing paired-end reads numbered at least 2.5 million. TCRdb recomputed calls from the 5' RACE reads with MiXCR, one row per CDR3 protein. Of about 1,000,000 distinct CDR3 sequences in the sample, 40% to 45% were seen once. Sequencing was done on a sample of blood. The sequence derives from a woman in her sixties in good health.

The CDR3 spells CASSLDGRSQYF. The CDR3 DNA reads TGTGCCAGCAGCTTAGATGGCAGGTCCCAGTACTTC. The chain combines TRBV7-2 with TRBJ2-5; D remains ambiguous. The ends were cut back, 1 base at V and 9 bases at J, with 9 bases in the middle. Germline CDR1 is SGHTA and CDR2 is FQGNSA. This CDR3 contains 12 residues.